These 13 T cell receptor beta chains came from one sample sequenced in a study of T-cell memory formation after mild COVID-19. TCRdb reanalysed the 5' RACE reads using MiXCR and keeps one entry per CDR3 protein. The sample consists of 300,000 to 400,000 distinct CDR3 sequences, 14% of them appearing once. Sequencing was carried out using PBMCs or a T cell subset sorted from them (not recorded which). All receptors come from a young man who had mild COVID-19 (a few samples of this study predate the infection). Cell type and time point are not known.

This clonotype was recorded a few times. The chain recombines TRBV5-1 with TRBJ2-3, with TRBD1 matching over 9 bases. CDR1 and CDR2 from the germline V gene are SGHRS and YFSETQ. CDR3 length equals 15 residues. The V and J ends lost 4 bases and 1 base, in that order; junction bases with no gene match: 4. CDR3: CASSTRDRGTDTQYF. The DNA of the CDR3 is TGCGCCAGCAGCACCCGGGACAGGGGCACAGATACGCAGTATTTT.

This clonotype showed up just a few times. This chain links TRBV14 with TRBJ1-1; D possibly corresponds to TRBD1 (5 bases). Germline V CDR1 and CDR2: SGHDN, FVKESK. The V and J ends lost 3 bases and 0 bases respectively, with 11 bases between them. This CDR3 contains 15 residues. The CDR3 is CASSHTGVLNTEAFF. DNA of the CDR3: TGTGCCAGCAGCCATACAGGTGTTCTGAACACTGAAGCTTTCTTT.

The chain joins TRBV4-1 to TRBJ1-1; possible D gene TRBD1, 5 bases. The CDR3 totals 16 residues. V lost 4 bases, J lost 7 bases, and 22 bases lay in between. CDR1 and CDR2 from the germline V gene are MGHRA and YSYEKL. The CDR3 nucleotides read TGCGCCAGCAGCCCCACCCTACCCCGACAGCTTCTTGAAGCTTTCTTT. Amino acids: CASSPTLPRQLLEAFF.

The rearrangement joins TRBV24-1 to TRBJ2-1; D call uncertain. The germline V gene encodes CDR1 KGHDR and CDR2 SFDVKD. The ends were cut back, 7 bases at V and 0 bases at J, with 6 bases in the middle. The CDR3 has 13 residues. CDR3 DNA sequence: TGTGCCACCAGCGCTGCCTCCTACAATGAGCAGTTCTTC. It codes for CATSAASYNEQFF.

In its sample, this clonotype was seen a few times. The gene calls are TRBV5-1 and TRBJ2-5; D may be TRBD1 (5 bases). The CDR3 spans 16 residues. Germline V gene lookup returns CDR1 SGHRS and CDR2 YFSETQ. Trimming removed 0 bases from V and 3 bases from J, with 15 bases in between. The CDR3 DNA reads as TGCGCCAGCAGCTTGGATAGTAGGACAAGTAAAGAGACCCAGTACTTC. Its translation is CASSLDSRTSKETQYF.

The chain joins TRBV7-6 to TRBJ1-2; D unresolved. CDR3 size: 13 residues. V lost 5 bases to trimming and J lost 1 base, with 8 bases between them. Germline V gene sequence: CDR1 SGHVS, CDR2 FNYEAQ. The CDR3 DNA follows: TGTGCCAGCAGCGTTTCCGATAACTATGGCTACACCTTC. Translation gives CASSVSDNYGYTF.

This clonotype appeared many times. CDR3: CATSRGRSYEQYF. CDR3 bases: TGTGCCACCAGCAGAGGACGGTCCTACGAGCAGTACTTC. V and J are TRBV15 and TRBJ2-7; D is ambiguous. Trimming removed 1 base at V and 1 base at J, with 5 bases between. This CDR3 is built from 13 residues. CDR1 and CDR2 (germline): LNHNV, YYDKDF (reference sequence).

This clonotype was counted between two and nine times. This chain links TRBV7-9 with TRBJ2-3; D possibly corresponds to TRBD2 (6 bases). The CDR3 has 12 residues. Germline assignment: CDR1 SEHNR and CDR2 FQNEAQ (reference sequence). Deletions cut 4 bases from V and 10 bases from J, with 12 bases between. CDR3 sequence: CASSSLRGAQYF. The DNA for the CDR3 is TGTGCCAGCAGCTCCCTCCGCGGGGCGCAGTATTTT.

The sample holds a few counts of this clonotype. The CDR3 protein is CASSRGQPPEKLFF. As DNA, the CDR3 is TGTGCCAGCAGCCGGGGACAGCCGCCTGAAAAACTGTTTTTT. J is TRBJ1-4 and V is TRBV5-5; 7 nucleotides agree with TRBD1. J was trimmed by 7 bases and V by 4 bases; bases with no gene match: 7. Per the germline V gene, CDR1 is SGHKS and CDR2 is YYEKEE (reference sequence). The CDR3 sequence is 14 residues long.

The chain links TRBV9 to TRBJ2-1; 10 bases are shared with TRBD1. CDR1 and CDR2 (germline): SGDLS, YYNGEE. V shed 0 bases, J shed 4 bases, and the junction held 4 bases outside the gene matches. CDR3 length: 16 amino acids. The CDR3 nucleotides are TGTGCCAGCAGCGTAGGGGCGGACAGGGGGTACAATGAGCAGTTCTTC. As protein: CASSVGADRGYNEQFF.

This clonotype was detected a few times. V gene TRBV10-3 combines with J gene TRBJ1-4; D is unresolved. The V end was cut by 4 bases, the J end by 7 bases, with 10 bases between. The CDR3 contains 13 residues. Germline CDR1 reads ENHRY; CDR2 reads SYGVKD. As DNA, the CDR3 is TGTGCCATCAGTGTCCGGGTGGCTGAAAAACTGTTTTTT. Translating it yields CAISVRVAEKLFF.

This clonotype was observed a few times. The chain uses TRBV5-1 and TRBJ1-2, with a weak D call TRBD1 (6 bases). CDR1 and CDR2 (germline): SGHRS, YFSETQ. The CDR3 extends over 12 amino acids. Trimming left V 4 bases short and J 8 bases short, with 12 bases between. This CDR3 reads CASSTRGGGYTF. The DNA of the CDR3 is TGCGCCAGCAGCACCAGGGGTGGCGGCTACACCTTC. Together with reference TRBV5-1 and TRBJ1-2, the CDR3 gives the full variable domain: KAGVTQTPRYLIKTRGQQVTLSCSPISGHRSVSWYQQTPGQGLQFLFEYFSETQRNKGNFPGRFSGRQFSNSRSEMNVSTLELGDSALYLCASSTRGGGYTFGSGTRLTVV.

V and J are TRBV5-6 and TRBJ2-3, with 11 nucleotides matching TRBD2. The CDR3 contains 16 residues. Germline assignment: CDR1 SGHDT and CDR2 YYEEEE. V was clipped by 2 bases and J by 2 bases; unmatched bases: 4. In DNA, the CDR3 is TGTGCCAGCAGCTTCCTAGCGGGGGGCTTCACAGATACGCAGTATTTT. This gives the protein CASSFLAGGFTDTQYF.